This passage covers 21 T cell receptor beta chains from one sample sequenced in a study of cytomegalovirus exposure and HLA in healthy donors. The PCR ran on 60 Vbeta and 13 Jbeta primers. Profiling relied on immunoSEQ multiplex PCR, and the TCRdb table lists in-frame clones only, not all of them. Among around 90,000 clones listed, approximately 65% were seen once. The sample consisted of PBMCs. These receptors were obtained from a woman in her 30s in good health and CMV-seropositive.

This clone was counted a single time. The V gene is TRBV19, the J gene TRBJ1-2; 8 nucleotides agree with TRBD1. Losses at the gene ends were 5 bases for V and 2 bases for J; bases not matched to a gene: 4. The CDR3 spans 14 residues. In germline, CDR1 is LNHDA, CDR2 SQIVND (reference sequence). DNA of the CDR3: TGTGCCAGTAGTCCAAGACAGGGGAACTATGGCTACACCTTC. Translation gives CASSPRQGNYGYTF. Using reference TRBV19 and TRBJ1-2 for the parts outside the CDR3, the full variable domain is DGGITQSPKYLFRKEGQNVTLSCEQNLNHDAMYWYRQDPGQGLRLIYYSQIVNDFQKGDIAEGYSVSREKKESFPLTVTSAQKNPTAFYLCASSPRQGNYGYTFGSGTRLTVV.

In its sample, this clone was seen once. The V and J genes are TRBV5-4 and TRBJ1-2; D is uncertain. This CDR3 is 12 amino acids long. CDR1 is SGHNT, CDR2 YYREEE, per germline (reference sequence). V gave up 2 bases and J gave up 8 bases, with 10 bases separating them. The CDR3 DNA reads as TGTGCCAGCAGCTTCCCTACGGGAGGCTACACCTTC. It codes for CASSFPTGGYTF.

This clone was observed a few times. This sequence joins TRBV5-1 and TRBJ2-3; D is undetermined. From germline, CDR1 is SGHRS and CDR2 YFSETQ. V was pared by 2 bases and J by 2 bases, with 12 bases between. CDR3 size: 15 residues. CDR3 nucleotide sequence: TGCGCCAGCAGCTTACACTCAGCGCTCACAGATACGCAGTATTTT. The encoded protein is CASSLHSALTDTQYF.

The CDR3 DNA follows: TGTGCCAGCAGTTTAGTGGGACAGGGTAACACTGAAGCTTTCTTT. Translated, it gives CASSLVGQGNTEAFF. The V gene is TRBV27, the J gene TRBJ1-1, with 9 positions matching TRBD1. Looked up from germline, CDR1 is MNHEY and CDR2 is SMNVEV (reference sequence). V trimming: 2 bases; J trimming: 2 bases; junction bases outside the gene matches: 3. The CDR3 covers 15 residues.

This clone was seen a handful of times. The V gene is TRBV2, the J gene TRBJ1-1; D is possibly TRBD1 (6 bases). Trimming shortened V by 5 bases and J by 3 bases, and 10 bases separated the two germline ends. The CDR3 spans 13 residues. Germline CDR1 reads SNHLY; CDR2 reads FYNNEI. CDR3 region: CASSRQVDTEAFF. CDR3 DNA: TGTGCCAGCAGTCGACAGGTAGACACTGAAGCTTTCTTT. Full variable domain (remainder filled in from reference TRBV2 and TRBJ1-1): EPEVTQTPSHQVTQMGQEVILRCVPISNHLYFYWYRQILGQKVEFLVSFYNNEISEKSEIFDDQFSVERPDGSNFTLKIRSTKLEDSAMYFCASSRQVDTEAFFGQGTRLTVV.

This sequence joins TRBV30 and TRBJ2-2; D is undetermined. The CDR3 is 15 residues long. The V end was cut by 0 bases, the J end by 5 bases, with 13 bases between. CDR1 is GTSNPN, CDR2 SVGIG, per germline (reference sequence). CDR3 region: CAWSVISIGTGELFF. CDR3 DNA: TGTGCCTGGAGTGTGATTAGCATCGGGACCGGGGAGCTGTTTTTT.

V is TRBV5-4 and J is TRBJ2-3, with 7 bases matching TRBD1. The CDR3 has 14 residues. Germline V gene lookup returns CDR1 SGHNT and CDR2 YYREEE (reference sequence). V gave up 8 bases and J gave up 0 bases; unmatched junction bases: 6. The CDR3 bases are TGTGCCAGAAGCCGGACAGGAAGCACAGATACGCAGTATTTT. Protein sequence: CARSRTGSTDTQYF.

The rearrangement joins TRBV5-4 to TRBJ2-5; 10 positions match TRBD2. Matching the DNA end better, TRBJ2-7 makes the J call doubtful. Germline V gene sequence: CDR1 SGHNT, CDR2 YYREEE (reference sequence). The CDR3 has 14 residues. The CDR3 DNA reads as TGTGCCAGCAGCCCGGGACTAGCGATCTACGAGCAGTACTTC. Translating it yields CASSPGLAIYEQYF.

On this clone itself: The junction departs from germline at one end; a sequencing error may be responsible. The V gene is TRBV7-9, the J gene TRBJ1-4; TRBD1 agrees at 7 bases. This CDR3 contains 14 residues. Looked up from germline, CDR1 is SEHNR and CDR2 is FQNEAQ (reference sequence). The CDR3 DNA reads TGTTCCAGCAGCTTAGGGACAGCTAATGAAAAACTGTTTTTT. Its protein is CSSSLGTANEKLFF.

The chain uses TRBV27 and TRBJ1-4, with 10 bases aligning to TRBD1. The CDR3 has 16 amino acids. Germline lookup yields CDR1 MNHEY and CDR2 SMNVEV (reference sequence). J gave up 6 bases and V 6 bases, and 10 bases lay outside the gene matches. CDR3 loop: CASSRDRGTSDEKLFF. In DNA form, the CDR3 reads TGTGCCAGCAGCCGGGACAGGGGAACTTCGGATGAAAAACTGTTTTTT. Full variable domain (remainder filled in from reference TRBV27 and TRBJ1-4): EAQVTQNPRYLITVTGKKLTVTCSQNMNHEYMSWYRQDPGLGLRQIYYSMNVEVTDKGDVPEGYKVSRKEKRNFPLILESPSPNQTSLYFCASSRDRGTSDEKLFFGSGTQLSVL.

The chain employs TRBV9 and TRBJ1-5, with TRBD1 identical over 11 bases. Trimming removed 4 bases from V and 2 bases from J; junction bases left unmatched: 11. Germline CDR1 reads SGDLS; CDR2 reads YYNGEE. The CDR3 extends over 18 amino acids. Here the CDR3 DNA reads TGTGCCAGCAGCCCAAAGGGGACAGGGGGTGCGCGCAATCAGCCCCAGCATTTT. Translation gives CASSPKGTGGARNQPQHF.

This clone was picked up a small number of times. The rearrangement uses TRBV5-6 and TRBJ1-4; D is perhaps TRBD1 (6 bases). The CDR3 contains 15 residues. Germline CDR1 reads SGHDT; CDR2 reads YYEEEE. Trimming cost V 5 bases and J 0 bases, with 11 bases left between them. CDR3 loop: CASSTQGATNEKLFF. In nucleotides, the CDR3 is TGTGCCAGCAGTACACAGGGAGCAACTAATGAAAAACTGTTTTTT. Looking up the rest from reference TRBV5-6 and TRBJ1-4 gives the full variable domain: DAGVTQSPTHLIKTRGQQVTLRCSPKSGHDTVSWYQQALGQGPQFIFQYYEEEERQRGNFPDRFSGHQFPNYSSELNVNALLLGDSALYLCASSTQGATNEKLFFGSGTQLSVL.

J is TRBJ2-1 and V is TRBV19; TRBD2 matches 10 bases. The trim removed 8 bases at V and 6 bases at J, leaving 10 bases unmatched. The CDR3 length is 15 residues. Germline V gene lookup returns CDR1 LNHDA and CDR2 SQIVND (reference sequence). The CDR3 is CASGDSGGAGNEQFF. As DNA, the CDR3 is TGTGCCAGTGGAGACAGCGGGGGGGCGGGCAATGAGCAGTTCTTC.

Only a few counts were recorded for this clone. V is TRBV14 and J is TRBJ2-5; D unresolved. The V end lost 1 base, the J end lost 1 base, and 10 bases lay between the germline ends. The CDR3 is 15 residues long. Germline V lookup: CDR1 SGHDN, CDR2 FVKESK. CDR3 sequence reads: CASSQGLPLQETQYF. The CDR3 nucleotides read TGTGCCAGCAGCCAAGGTCTTCCTCTCCAAGAGACCCAGTACTTC.

This clone was counted between two and nine times. V usage is TRBV7-3 and J usage is TRBJ1-1; TRBD1 might be the D (5 bases). Germline CDR1 is SGHTA and CDR2 is FQGTGA. The CDR3 sequence is 14 residues long. Trimming took off 5 bases at V and 4 bases at J, with 14 bases between the two ends. CDR3 DNA: TGTGCCAGCAGCCCCGGTCTCGGGGGCACTGAAGCTTTCTTT. The encoded protein is CASSPGLGGTEAFF.

This clone was picked up a small number of times. Here the CDR3 reads CASSRRTGKDIQYF. The CDR3 DNA sequence: TGTGCCAGCAGTCGACGGACAGGGAAGGACATTCAGTACTTC. The chain has TRBV6-5 and TRBJ2-4, with 8 bases matching TRBD1. The J segment lost 8 bases and the V segment lost 5 bases, leaving 8 bases of the junction unmatched. This CDR3 has 14 residues. CDR1 MNHEY and CDR2 SVGAGI come from the germline V gene.

CDR3 region: CASAGLAPYNEQFF. In DNA, the CDR3 is TGTGCCAGCGCCGGACTAGCGCCGTACAATGAGCAGTTCTTC. V is TRBV7-3 and J is TRBJ2-1; 9 bases map to TRBD2. Germline CDR1 SGHTA, CDR2 FQGTGA. V trimming: 8 bases; J trimming: 4 bases; junction bases outside the gene matches: 6. The CDR3 is 14 amino acids. Filled out from reference TRBV7-3 and TRBJ2-1, the complete variable domain reads GAGVSQTPSNKVTEKGKYVELRCDPISGHTALYWYRQSLGQGPEFLIYFQGTGAADDSGLPNDRFFAVRPEGSVSTLKIQRTERGDSAVYLCASAGLAPYNEQFFGPGTRLTVL.

The V call is TRBV7-2, the J call TRBJ2-1; 10 bases map to TRBD2. CDR3 length: 17 amino acids. Per germline, CDR1 SGHTA and CDR2 FQGNSA. J gave up 7 bases and V 0 bases, and 9 bases lay outside the gene matches. This CDR3 reads CASSLAAVAGGRNEQFF. CDR3 DNA: TGTGCCAGCAGCTTAGCGGCTGTAGCGGGGGGTCGAAATGAGCAGTTCTTC.

This chain joins TRBV11-2 and TRBJ1-3; D is unresolved. V lost 5 bases and J lost 0, with 8 bases in between. The germline CDR1 and CDR2 sequences are SGHAT and FQNNGV. CDR3 length equals 14 residues. CDR3 protein: CASSDGGSGNTIYF. In nucleotides, the CDR3 is TGTGCCAGCAGCGACGGCGGCTCTGGAAACACCATATATTTT.

The chain employs TRBV10-1 and TRBJ1-5; TRBD1 agrees at 9 bases. J gave up 2 bases and V 5 bases, and 13 bases lay outside the gene matches. Germline CDR1 is WNHNN and CDR2 is SYGVQD (reference sequence). CDR3 size: 18 residues. The CDR3 here is CASSPRDRDSGRNQPQHF. The CDR3 region has the DNA TGCGCCAGCAGTCCCCGGGACAGGGACTCCGGGCGCAATCAGCCCCAGCATTTT.

The chain carries TRBV4-2 and TRBJ2-7; 9 positions match TRBD2. Germline V lookup: CDR1 LGHNA, CDR2 YNFKEQ. CDR3 size: 16 residues. The junction had 12 bases not matched to a gene; V was cut back by 5 bases and J by 4 bases. This CDR3 is CASSESTAGGPYEQYF. CDR3 DNA sequence: TGTGCCAGCAGCGAATCAACAGCGGGGGGCCCTTACGAGCAGTACTTC.